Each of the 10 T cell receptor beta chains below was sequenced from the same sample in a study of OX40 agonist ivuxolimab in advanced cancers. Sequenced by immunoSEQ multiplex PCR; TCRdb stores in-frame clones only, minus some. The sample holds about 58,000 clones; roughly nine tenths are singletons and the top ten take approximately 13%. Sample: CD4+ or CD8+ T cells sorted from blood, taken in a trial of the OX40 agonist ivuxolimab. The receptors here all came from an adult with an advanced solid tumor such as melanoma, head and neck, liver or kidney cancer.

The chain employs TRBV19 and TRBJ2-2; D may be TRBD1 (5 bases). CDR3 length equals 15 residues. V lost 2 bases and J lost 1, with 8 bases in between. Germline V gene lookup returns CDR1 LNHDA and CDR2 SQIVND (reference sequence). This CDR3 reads CASSIIQGNTGELFF. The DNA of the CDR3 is TGTGCCAGTAGTATAATCCAGGGGAACACCGGGGAGCTGTTTTTT.

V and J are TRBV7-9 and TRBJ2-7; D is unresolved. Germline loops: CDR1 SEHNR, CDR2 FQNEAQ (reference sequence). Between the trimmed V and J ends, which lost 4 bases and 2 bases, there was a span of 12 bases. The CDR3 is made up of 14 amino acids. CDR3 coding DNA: TGTGCCAGCAGCTCCCGGCAGGACCCCTACGAGCAGTACGTC. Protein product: CASSSRQDPYEQYV.

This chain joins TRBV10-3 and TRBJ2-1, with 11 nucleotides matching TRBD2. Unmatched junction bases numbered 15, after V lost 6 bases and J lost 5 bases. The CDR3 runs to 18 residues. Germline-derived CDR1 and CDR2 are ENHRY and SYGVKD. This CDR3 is CAISNSGTSGDYNNEQFF. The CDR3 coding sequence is TGTGCCATCAGCAATTCCGGGACTAGCGGAGACTATAACAATGAGCAGTTCTTC.

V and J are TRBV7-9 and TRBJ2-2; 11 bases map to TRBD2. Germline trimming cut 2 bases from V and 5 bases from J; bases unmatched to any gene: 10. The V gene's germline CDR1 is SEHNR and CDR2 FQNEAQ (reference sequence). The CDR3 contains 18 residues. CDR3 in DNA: TGTGCCAGCAGCTTATATACTAGCGGGAGTGTACGGACCGGGGAGCTGTTTTTT. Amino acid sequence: CASSLYTSGSVRTGELFF.

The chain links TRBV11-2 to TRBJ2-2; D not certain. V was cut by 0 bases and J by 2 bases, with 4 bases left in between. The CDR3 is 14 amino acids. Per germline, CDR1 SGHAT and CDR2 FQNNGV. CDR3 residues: CASSLEPNTGELFF. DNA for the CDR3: TGTGCCAGCAGCTTAGAACCAAACACCGGGGAGCTGTTTTTT.

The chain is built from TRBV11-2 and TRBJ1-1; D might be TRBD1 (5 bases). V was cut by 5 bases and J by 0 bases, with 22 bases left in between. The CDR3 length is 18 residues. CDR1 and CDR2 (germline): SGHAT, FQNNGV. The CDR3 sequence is CASSPLSYRDLMNTEAFF. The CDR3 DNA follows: TGTGCCAGCAGCCCCTTGTCCTACCGGGACCTCATGAACACTGAAGCTTTCTTT.

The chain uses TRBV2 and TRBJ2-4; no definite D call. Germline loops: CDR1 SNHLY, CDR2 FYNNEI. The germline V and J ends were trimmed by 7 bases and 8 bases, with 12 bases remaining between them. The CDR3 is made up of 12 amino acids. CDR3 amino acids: CASTTGPHIQYF. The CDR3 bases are TGTGCCAGCACAACCGGGCCTCACATTCAGTACTTC.

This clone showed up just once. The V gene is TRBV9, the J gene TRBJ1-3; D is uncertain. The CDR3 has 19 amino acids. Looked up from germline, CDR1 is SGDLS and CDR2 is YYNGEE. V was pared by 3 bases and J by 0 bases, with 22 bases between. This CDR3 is CASSADGTLLTSSGNTIYF. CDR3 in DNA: TGTGCCAGCAGCGCGGACGGAACCCTTCTCACGAGCTCTGGAAACACCATATATTTT.

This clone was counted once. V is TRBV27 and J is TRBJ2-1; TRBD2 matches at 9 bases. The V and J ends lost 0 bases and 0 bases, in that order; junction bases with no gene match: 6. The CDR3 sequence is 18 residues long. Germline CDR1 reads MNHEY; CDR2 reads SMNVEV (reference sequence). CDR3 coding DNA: TGTGCCAGCAGTTTATCGCCCCTAGCGGGGAGCTCCTACAATGAGCAGTTCTTC. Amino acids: CASSLSPLAGSSYNEQFF.

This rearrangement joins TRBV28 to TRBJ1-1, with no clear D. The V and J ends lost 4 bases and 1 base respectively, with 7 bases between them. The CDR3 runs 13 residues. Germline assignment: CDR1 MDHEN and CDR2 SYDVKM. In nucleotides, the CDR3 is TGTGCCAGCAGTTCCTTCGAGAACACTGAAGCTTTCTTT. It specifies CASSSFENTEAFF.